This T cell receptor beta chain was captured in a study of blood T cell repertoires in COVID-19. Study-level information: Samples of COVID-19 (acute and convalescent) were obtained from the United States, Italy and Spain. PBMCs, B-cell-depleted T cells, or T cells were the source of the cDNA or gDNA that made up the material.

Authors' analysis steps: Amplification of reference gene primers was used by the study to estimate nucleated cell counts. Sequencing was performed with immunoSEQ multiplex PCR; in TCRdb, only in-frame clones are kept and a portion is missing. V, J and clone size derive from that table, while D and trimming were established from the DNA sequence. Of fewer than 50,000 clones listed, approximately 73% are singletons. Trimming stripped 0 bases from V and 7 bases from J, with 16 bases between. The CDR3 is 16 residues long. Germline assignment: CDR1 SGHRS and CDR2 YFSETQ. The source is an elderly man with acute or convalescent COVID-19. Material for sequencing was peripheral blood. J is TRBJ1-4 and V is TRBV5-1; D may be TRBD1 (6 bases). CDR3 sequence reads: CASSLAPAGAGEKLFF. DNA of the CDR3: TGCGCCAGCAGCTTGGCCCCAGCAGGGGCAGGTGAAAAACTGTTTTTT.